This T cell receptor (beta chain) was sequenced during a study of cytomegalovirus exposure and HLA in healthy donors. About the study: Per a later analysis, the approximately 620 first-cohort and under 150 validation repertoires shared one platform.

Regarding this clone: Its antigen remains unknown.

General study results and limits: Most TCR sequences proved rare, with some public TCRs found in many donors.

Germline assignment: CDR1 KGHSH and CDR2 LQKENI. Trimming pared 3 bases from V and 4 bases from J, leaving 6 bases between. The CDR3 contains 12 residues. Separation from the approximately 660-subject first cohort characterized the roughly 110-subject validation cohort, to which the donors belonged. Produced via immunoSEQ multiplex PCR; TCRdb's table is partial and in-frame only. The sample lists fewer than 95,000 clones, around 94% occurring once. This sequence originates from a woman under 30 in good health and CMV-seronegative. The chain is built from TRBV18 and TRBJ2-5, with a possible D match to TRBD2 (6 bases). The source material was PBMCs. CDR3: CASSPGGETQYF. The DNA for the CDR3 is TGTGCCAGCTCACCGGGGGGAGAGACCCAGTACTTC. The whole variable domain, remainder taken from reference TRBV18 and TRBJ2-5, is NAGVMQNPRHLVRRRGQEARLRCSPMKGHSHVYWYRQLPEEGLKFMVYLQKENIIDESGMPKERFSAEFPKEGPSILRIQQVVRGDSAAYFCASSPGGETQYFGPGTRLLVL.